This T cell receptor beta chain was captured by sequencing in a study of blood T cell repertoires in COVID-19. At the level of the study: Some COVID-19 samples were acute and others convalescent; all came from the United States, Italy and Spain. T cells, B-cell-depleted T cells, or PBMCs provided the cDNA or gDNA that served as material.

Original processing notes: Estimation of nucleated cell counts relied on the amplification of reference gene primers. Repertoires were generated with immunoSEQ multiplex PCR, while TCRdb's copy carries only in-frame clones and drops some. V and J calls and clone size are those listed in that table; D and trimming were worked out from the DNA. Among about 100,000 clones listed, roughly 84% were seen once. CDR3 length: 15 amino acids. The V and J ends lost 6 bases and 4 bases respectively, with 18 bases between them. Germline-derived CDR1 and CDR2 are SNHLY and FYNNEI. The sequence was obtained from a man aged 65 to 79 with active or convalescent COVID-19. The gene calls are TRBV2 and TRBJ1-2, with D possibly being TRBD1 (6 bases). Sequenced input: peripheral blood. Written as DNA, the CDR3 is TGTGCCAGCAGGCCCAAGGACAGTCCGGGCTATGGCTACACCTTC. Translated: CASRPKDSPGYGYTF. Using reference TRBV2 and TRBJ1-2 for the parts outside the CDR3, the full variable domain is EPEVTQTPSHQVTQMGQEVILRCVPISNHLYFYWYRQILGQKVEFLVSFYNNEISEKSEIFDDQFSVERPDGSNFTLKIRSTKLEDSAMYFCASRPKDSPGYGYTFGSGTRLTVV.